This T cell receptor beta chain was documented in a study of T cells in localized non-small cell lung cancer. Whole-study findings and limits: Clonality of T cells reached its maximum in uninvolved adjacent lung, surpassing tumor.

This clone has just a few counts. What it binds is unknown. Germline V gives CDR1 SGHNT, CDR2 YENEEA. The CDR3 spans 14 residues. The V segment lost 4 bases and the J segment 1 base; nucleotides outside the gene matches: 3. Some clones are missing from TCRdb's copy, which holds only in-frame ones; the method was immunoSEQ multiplex PCR. The sample gives a few thousand clones, roughly 30% of which show up once; 6.5% to 9.5% is in the top ten. Here the sequenced sample was lung tumor tissue, taken before any cancer treatment. The chain combines TRBV11-3 with TRBJ2-5, with TRBD1 identical over 7 bases. The TCR was taken from an older female donor with stage I lung adenocarcinoma. CDR3 nucleotides: TGTGCCAGCAGCTCGCAGGGGGTCCAAGAGACCCAGTACTTC. Its translation: CASSSQGVQETQYF.